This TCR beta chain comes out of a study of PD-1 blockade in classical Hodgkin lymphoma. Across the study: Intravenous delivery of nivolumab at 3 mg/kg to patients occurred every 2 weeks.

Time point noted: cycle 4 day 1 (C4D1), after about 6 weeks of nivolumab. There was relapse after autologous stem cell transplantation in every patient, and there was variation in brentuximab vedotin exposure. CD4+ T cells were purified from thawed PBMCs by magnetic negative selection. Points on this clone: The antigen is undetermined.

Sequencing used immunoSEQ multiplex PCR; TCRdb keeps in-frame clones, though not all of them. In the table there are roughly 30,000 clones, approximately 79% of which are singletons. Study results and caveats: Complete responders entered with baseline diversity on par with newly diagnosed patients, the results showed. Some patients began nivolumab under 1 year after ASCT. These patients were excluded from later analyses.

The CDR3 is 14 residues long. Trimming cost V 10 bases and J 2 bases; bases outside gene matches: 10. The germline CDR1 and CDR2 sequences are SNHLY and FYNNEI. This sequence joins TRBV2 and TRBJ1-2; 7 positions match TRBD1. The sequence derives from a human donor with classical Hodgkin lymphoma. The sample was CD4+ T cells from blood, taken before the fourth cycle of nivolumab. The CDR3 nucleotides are TGTGCCAACCTACAGGGGCAATACAACTATGGCTACACCTTC. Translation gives CANLQGQYNYGYTF.